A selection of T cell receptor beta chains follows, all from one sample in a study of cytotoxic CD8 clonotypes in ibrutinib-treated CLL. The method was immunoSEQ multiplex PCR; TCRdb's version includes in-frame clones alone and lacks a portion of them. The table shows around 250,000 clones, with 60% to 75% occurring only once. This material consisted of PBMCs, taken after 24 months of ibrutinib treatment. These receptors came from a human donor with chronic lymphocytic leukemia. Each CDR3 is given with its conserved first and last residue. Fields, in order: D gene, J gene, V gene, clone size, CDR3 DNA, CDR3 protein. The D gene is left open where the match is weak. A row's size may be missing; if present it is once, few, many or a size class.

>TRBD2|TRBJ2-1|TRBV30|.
TGTGCCTGGAGAGGACTAGCGGTCTACAATGAGCAGTTCTTC
CAWRGLAVYNEQFF
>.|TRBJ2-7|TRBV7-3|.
TGTGCCAGCAGCTCTCGGAACTCCTACGAGCAGTACTTC
CASSSRNSYEQYF
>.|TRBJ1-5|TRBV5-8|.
TGTGCCAGCAGCTTCCCCGAACAGCCCCAGCATTTT
CASSFPEQPQHF
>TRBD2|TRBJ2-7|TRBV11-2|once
TGTGCCAGCAGCCTCAGCGGGATCGCCTACGAGCAGTACTTC
CASSLSGIAYEQYF
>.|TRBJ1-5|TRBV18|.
TGTGCCAGCTCACCCTACAGGGATCAGCCCCAGCATTTT
CASSPYRDQPQHF
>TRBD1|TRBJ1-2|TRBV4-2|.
TGTGCCAGCAGCCAAGGGCCCCCGACAGGGTCCAACTATGGCTACACCTTC
CASSQGPPTGSNYGYTF
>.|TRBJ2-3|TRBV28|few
TGTGCCAGCAGTTTAGGTAGCGACGGCACAGATACGCAGTATTTT
CASSLGSDGTDTQYF
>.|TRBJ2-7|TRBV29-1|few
TGCAGCGCCTACTTGGACAGTACCTACGAGCAGTACTTC
CSAYLDSTYEQYF
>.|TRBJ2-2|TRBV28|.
TGTGCCAGCAATACGGGGTGGGGTTCGAACACCGGGGAGCTGTTTTTT
CASNTGWGSNTGELFF
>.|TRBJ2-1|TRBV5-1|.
TGCGCCAGCAGCTTGGCGGGGGAGGAAGTGAATGAGCAGTTCTTC
CASSLAGEEVNEQFF
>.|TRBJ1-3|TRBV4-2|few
TGTGCCAGCAGCCAGCAGGGCTCTGGAAACACCATATATTTT
CASSQQGSGNTIYF
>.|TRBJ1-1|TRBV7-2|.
TGTGCCAGCAGCTTAGGGAGTTCTGAAGCTTTCTTT
CASSLGSSEAFF
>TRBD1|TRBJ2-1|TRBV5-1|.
TGCGCCAGCAGCCCCGAGGACAGGGGGTTATACAATGAGCAGTTCTTC
CASSPEDRGLYNEQFF
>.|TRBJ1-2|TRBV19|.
TGTGCCAGTAGACAGGCGCCCGTTAACTATGGCTACACCTTC
CASRQAPVNYGYTF
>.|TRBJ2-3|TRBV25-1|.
TGTGCCAGCAGGGAATCCGCCACAGATACGCAGTATTTT
CASRESATDTQYF
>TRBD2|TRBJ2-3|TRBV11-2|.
TGTGCCAGCAGCTTGGGACTAGCGGGTAGGAATACGCAGTATTTT
CASSLGLAGRNTQYF
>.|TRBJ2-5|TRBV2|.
TGTGCCAGCCCTCGGGAGCCAATAACAGAGACCCAGTACTTC
CASPREPITETQYF
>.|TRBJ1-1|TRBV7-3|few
TGTGCCAGCAGCCTCCAAGACGGTGAAGCTTTCTTT
CASSLQDGEAFF
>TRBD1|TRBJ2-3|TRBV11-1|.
TGTGCCAGCAGCTTATCACAGGGGTTTCTTTCCGATACGCAGTATTTT
CASSLSQGFLSDTQYF
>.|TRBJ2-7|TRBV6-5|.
TGTGCCAGCAGTTGGACAGGAGGGGGGACCGAGCAGTACTTC
CASSWTGGGTEQYF
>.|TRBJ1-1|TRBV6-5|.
TGTGCCAGCAGTAGGGGGATTGAAGCTTTCTTT
CASSRGIEAFF
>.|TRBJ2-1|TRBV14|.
TGTGCCAGCAGCCAAGAGACTTATGGCGAGCAGTTCTTC
CASSQETYGEQFF
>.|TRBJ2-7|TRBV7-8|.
TGTGCCAGCAGCGCGAAGACTGGATACGAGCAGTACTTC
CASSAKTGYEQYF
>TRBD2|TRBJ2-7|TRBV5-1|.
TGCGCCAGCAGCTTGAAGGGACTAGCGGGAGGAAGGTCTCACGAGCAGTACTTC
CASSLKGLAGGRSHEQYF
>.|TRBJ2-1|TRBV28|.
TGTGCCAGCAGTTTATGGCCCGGGCGGCGGAATGAGCAGTTCTTC
CASSLWPGRRNEQFF
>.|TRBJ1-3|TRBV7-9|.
TGTGCCAGCAGCTTAACTCCTGGAAACACCATATATTTT
CASSLTPGNTIYF
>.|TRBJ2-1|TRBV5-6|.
TGTGCCAGCAGCTTCGGGAGAGGCACCCTCTACAATGAGCAGTTCTTC
CASSFGRGTLYNEQFF
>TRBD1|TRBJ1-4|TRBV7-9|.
TGTGCCAGCAGCCAGTCCCTACAGGGGGTTGATGAAAAACTGTTTTTT
CASSQSLQGVDEKLFF
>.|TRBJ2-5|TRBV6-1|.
TGTGCCAGCAGTGATATGGCAACCGGGGAGACCCAGTACTTC
CASSDMATGETQYF
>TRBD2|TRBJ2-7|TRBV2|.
TGTGCCAGCAGTGGGAAAATAGCGGGAGCGCCCGAGCAGTACTTC
CASSGKIAGAPEQYF
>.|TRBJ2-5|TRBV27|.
TGTGCCAGCAGTCGCGGGCCTGAAGAGACCCAGTACTTC
CASSRGPEETQYF
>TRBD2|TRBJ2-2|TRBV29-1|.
TGCAGCGTTGGCCGCCGACTAGCGGGAGAGCCCGGGGAGCTGTTTTTT
CSVGRRLAGEPGELFF
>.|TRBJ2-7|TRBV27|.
TGTGCCAGCAGTTGGTTTGGGGTCGACGAGCAGTACTTC
CASSWFGVDEQYF
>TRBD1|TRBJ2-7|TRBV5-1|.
TGCGCCAGCAGCCCGACGGAGGACAGGGCTTACGAGCAGTACTTC
CASSPTEDRAYEQYF
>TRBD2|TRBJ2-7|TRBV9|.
TGTGCCAGCAGTCCTCCGCCGAGGCTAGCGGGAACCTACGAGCAGTACTTC
CASSPPPRLAGTYEQYF
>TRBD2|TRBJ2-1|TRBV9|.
TGTGCCAGCAGCCCTACGACTAGCGGTTTATACAATGAGCAGTTCTTC
CASSPTTSGLYNEQFF
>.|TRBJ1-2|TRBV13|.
TGTGCCAGCAGCTCCAACTTAAGCAGGGGAAGAGCTAACTATGGCTACACCTTC
CASSSNLSRGRANYGYTF
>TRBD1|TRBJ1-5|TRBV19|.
TGTGCCAGTATCCCAACAGGGGGAGGCAATCAGCCCCAGCATTTT
CASIPTGGGNQPQHF
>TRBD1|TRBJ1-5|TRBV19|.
TGTGCCAGTAGCTCACAGGGGGCGCGCAGCAATCAGCCCCAGCATTTT
CASSSQGARSNQPQHF
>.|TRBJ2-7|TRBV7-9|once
TGTGCCAGCAGCTTTCGGACCTACGAGCAGTACTTC
CASSFRTYEQYF
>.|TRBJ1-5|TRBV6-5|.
TGTGCCAGCAGCCCCCTATTGCGGGGACAGCCCCAGCATTTT
CASSPLLRGQPQHF
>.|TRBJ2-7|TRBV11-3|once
TGTGCCAGCAGCTTAAAGGGTGATCCCTACGAGCAGTACTTC
CASSLKGDPYEQYF
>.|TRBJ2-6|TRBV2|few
TGTGCCAGCAGTTGGGACGGCCGCTCTGGGGCCAACGTCCTGACTTTC
CASSWDGRSGANVLTF
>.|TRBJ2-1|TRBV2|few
TGTGCCAGCAGTGTAAGTTTAAATGAGCAGTTCTTC
CASSVSLNEQFF
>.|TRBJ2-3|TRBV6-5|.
TGTGCCAGCAGTCACTACAGGGATAGCACAGATACGCAGTATTTT
CASSHYRDSTDTQYF
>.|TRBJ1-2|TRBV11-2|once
TGTGCCAGCAGCTTAGAAGGGGACTATGGCTACACCTTC
CASSLEGDYGYTF
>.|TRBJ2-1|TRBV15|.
TGTGCCACCAGCAGAGTGGAGGGCCTCTCCTACAATGAGCAGTTCTTC
CATSRVEGLSYNEQFF
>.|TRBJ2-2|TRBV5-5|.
TGTGCCAGCAGCTTAAGCCGGTGGACCGGGGAGCTGTTTTTT
CASSLSRWTGELFF
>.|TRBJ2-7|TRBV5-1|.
TGCGCCAGCAGCTTGTATGACAGTCTCTCCTACGAGCAGTACTTC
CASSLYDSLSYEQYF
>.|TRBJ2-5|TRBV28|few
TGTGCCAGTCGTAGCGCCCAAGAGACCCAGTACTTC
CASRSAQETQYF
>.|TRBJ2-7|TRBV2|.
TGTGCCAGCAGTCGTGGGACGGAAGGCGACGAGCAGTACTTC
CASSRGTEGDEQYF
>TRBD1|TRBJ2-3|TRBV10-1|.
TGCGCCAGCAGCCCAGGGGGCTCAGGCACAGATACGCAGTATTTT
CASSPGGSGTDTQYF
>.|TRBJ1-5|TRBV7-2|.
TGTGCCAGCAGCGGGGGGACGTACAATCAGCCCCAGCATTTT
CASSGGTYNQPQHF
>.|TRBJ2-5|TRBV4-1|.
TGCGCCAGCAGCCAAAAGATGGAAGAGACCCAGTACTTC
CASSQKMEETQYF